A selection of T cell receptor beta chains follows, all from one sample in a study of T cells in Graves' hyperthyroidism and ophthalmopathy. Via MiXCR, TCRdb re-called the multiplex PCR reads, giving one row per CDR3 protein. The sample yields hundreds of thousands of distinct CDR3 sequences, 14% seen once. Sample: blood. The source is a woman under 40 with Graves' hyperthyroidism that later progressed to Graves' ophthalmopathy. Each CDR3 is given with its conserved first and last residue. Each record gives: CDR3 DNA, CDR3 protein, V gene, clone size, D gene, J gene. The D gene is left open where the match is weak. Clone size is not always given. Where it is, it says once, few, many or a class for expanded clones.

TGTGCCTGTTCAGGGGTGGGCAATCAGCCCCAGCATTTT | CACSGVGNQPQHF | TRBV30 | many | . | TRBJ1-5
TGTGCCAGTAAGGACGCCCGAGGGAACCTAGATACGCAGTATTTT | CASKDARGNLDTQYF | TRBV19 | . | . | TRBJ2-3
TGTGCCAGCAGCTTCTTGAGCTGGGGGGAGTTATCTAGCGGCTACAATGAGCAGTTCTTC | CASSFLSWGELSSGYNEQFF | TRBV13 | few | TRBD2 | TRBJ2-1
TGTGCCAGCAGTACGCGGGGGACAGGGGGCCCCTACGAGCAGTACTTC | CASSTRGTGGPYEQYF | TRBV2 | many | TRBD1 | TRBJ2-7
TGTGCCAGCAGCTTTAGCACTAGCGAAGTAAACAATGAGCAGTTCTTC | CASSFSTSEVNNEQFF | TRBV11-2 | many | TRBD2 | TRBJ2-1
TGTGCCAGCAGTGTAACCCTAGCTACGTATCAAGAGACCCAGTACTTC | CASSVTLATYQETQYF | TRBV28 | many | . | TRBJ2-5
TGTGCCAGCCGACTAGCGGGAGGTACGAACACCGGGGAGCTGTTTTTT | CASRLAGGTNTGELFF | TRBV6-1 | many | TRBD2 | TRBJ2-2
TGTGCCAGCAGCTTCGACAGGTTCAATGAAAAACTGTTTTTT | CASSFDRFNEKLFF | TRBV5-1 | . | . | TRBJ1-4
TGTGCCAGCTCGATTGCAGGGGGCAATTGGAATGAGCAGTTCTTC | CASSIAGGNWNEQFF | TRBV6-1 | few | TRBD1 | TRBJ2-1
TGCAGTGCTGATTATAGCGGGGAGGGAGATACGCAGTATTTT | CSADYSGEGDTQYF | TRBV20-1 | few | TRBD2 | TRBJ2-3
TGTGCCAGCAGTGGGACAAAGAACACTGAAGCTTTCTTT | CASSGTKNTEAFF | TRBV6-1 | . | . | TRBJ1-1
TGTGCCAGCAGTTCCGGGACAGGGAGAAACACCATATATTTT | CASSSGTGRNTIYF | TRBV28 | . | TRBD1 | TRBJ1-3
TGTGCCAGCTCCCTAGGGGCCGCCCCCTACAATGAGCAGTTCTTC | CASSLGAAPYNEQFF | TRBV18 | many | . | TRBJ2-1
TGCAGTGCTAGAGCACAGGGGGCTAAGTCCATATATTTT | CSARAQGAKSIYF | TRBV20-1 | many | TRBD1 | TRBJ1-3
TGCAGTGCTCCTCGACAGGGCGATAACACCGGGGAGCTGTTTTTT | CSAPRQGDNTGELFF | TRBV20-1 | few | TRBD1 | TRBJ2-2
TGTGCCATCAGTGATGACAGAGTATCCTACGAGCAGTACTTC | CAISDDRVSYEQYF | TRBV10-3 | many | . | TRBJ2-7
TGTGCCAGCGAGGCGGGAGAAGCGAATACGCAGTATTTT | CASEAGEANTQYF | TRBV2 | many | TRBD2 | TRBJ2-3
TGTGCCAGCAGAACGGGGTTTAGCTCCTACAATGAGCAGTTCTTC | CASRTGFSSYNEQFF | TRBV6-1 | few | . | TRBJ2-1
TGTGCCAGCAGCCAAGATCCCCGAACAGGAACTTCTGGAAACACCATATATTTT | CASSQDPRTGTSGNTIYF | TRBV14 | many | . | TRBJ1-3
TGCGCCAGCAGCTTGTCCCCCTCTTCTCCTAACACTGAAGCTTTCTTT | CASSLSPSSPNTEAFF | TRBV5-1 | few | . | TRBJ1-1
TGTGCCAGTAGTATAGCCCAAAGAGCGAGTCGCGGCTACACCTTC | CASSIAQRASRGYTF | TRBV19 | many | . | TRBJ1-2
TGTGCCAGTAGTTCCCGGGACACTCAAGAGACCCAGTACTTC | CASSSRDTQETQYF | TRBV19 | many | . | TRBJ2-5
TGTGCTAGTGGTGGGGCGTACACTGAAGCTTTCTTT | CASGGAYTEAFF | TRBV12-5 | many | . | TRBJ1-1
TGTGCCTGGGCCTCATGGCGCGATGAGCAGTTCTTC | CAWASWRDEQFF | TRBV30 | many | . | TRBJ2-1
TGTGCCAGCAGTCAACTCCTCGCAGGGGACTCCTACGAGCAGTACTTC | CASSQLLAGDSYEQYF | TRBV28 | many | . | TRBJ2-7
TGTGCCAGCAGTTCCCCCGGGACTGTAGACAATGAGCAGTTCTTC | CASSSPGTVDNEQFF | TRBV6-2/TRBV6-3 | few | . | TRBJ2-1
TGTGCCAGCACCTTCGAGGGTTCCGGAAACACCATATATTTT | CASTFEGSGNTIYF | TRBV6-1 | many | . | TRBJ1-3
TGTGCCAGCAGTTCCGCAATGAACACTGAAGCTTTCTTT | CASSSAMNTEAFF | TRBV6-2/TRBV6-3 | many | . | TRBJ1-1